The T cell receptor beta chain under discussion was sequenced for a study of glioma-infiltrating T cells after dendritic cell vaccination. Here immunoSEQ multiplex PCR was the method, and the copy in TCRdb shows in-frame clones only, minus some. The sample holds just over 95,000 clones, 79% seen once. The V end was cut by 0 bases, the J end by 3 bases, with 7 bases between. The V gene's germline CDR1 is SGHRS and CDR2 YFSETQ. This CDR3 has 13 amino acids. This TCR came from a human donor with glioblastoma. The V and J genes are TRBV5-1 and TRBJ2-7; D possibly corresponds to TRBD1 (6 bases). The sequencing used blood, collected before dendritic cell vaccination. This chain's CDR3 is CASSLDRDYEQYF. The CDR3 nucleotides read TGCGCCAGCAGCTTGGACAGGGACTACGAGCAGTACTTC.